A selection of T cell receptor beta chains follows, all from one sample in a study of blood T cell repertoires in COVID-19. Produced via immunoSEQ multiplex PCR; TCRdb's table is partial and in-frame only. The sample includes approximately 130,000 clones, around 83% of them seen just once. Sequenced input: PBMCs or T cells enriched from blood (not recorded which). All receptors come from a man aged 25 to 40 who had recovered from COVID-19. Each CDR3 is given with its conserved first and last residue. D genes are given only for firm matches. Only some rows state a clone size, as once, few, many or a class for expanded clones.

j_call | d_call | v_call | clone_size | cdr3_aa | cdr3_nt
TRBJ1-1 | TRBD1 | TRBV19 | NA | CASSITGANTEAFF | TGTGCCAGTAGTATAACAGGGGCGAACACTGAAGCTTTCTTT
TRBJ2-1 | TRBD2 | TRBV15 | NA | CATSSQAGGNEQFF | TGTGCCACCAGCAGCCAAGCGGGAGGGAATGAGCAGTTCTTC
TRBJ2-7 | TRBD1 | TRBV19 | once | CASSSLTGAYEQYF | TGTGCCAGTAGTAGCTTGACAGGGGCCTACGAGCAGTACTTC
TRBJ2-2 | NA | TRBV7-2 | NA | CASPLKGDANTGELFF | TGTGCCAGCCCCCTAAAGGGGGACGCGAACACCGGGGAGCTGTTTTTT
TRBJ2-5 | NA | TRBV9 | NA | CASSSPRGGPEETQYF | TGTGCCAGCAGCTCCCCAAGGGGGGGGCCCGAGGAGACCCAGTACTTC
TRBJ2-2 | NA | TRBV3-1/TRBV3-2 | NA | CASRPAGTNTGELFF | TGTGCCAGCAGACCTGCGGGAACGAACACCGGGGAGCTGTTTTTT
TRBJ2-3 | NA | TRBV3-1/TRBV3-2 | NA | CASSQGTRTDTQYF | TGTGCCAGCAGCCAAGGGACACGCACAGATACGCAGTATTTT
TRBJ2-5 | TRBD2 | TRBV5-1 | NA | CASSLSSGSFETQYF | TGCGCCAGCAGCTTGTCTAGCGGGAGTTTTGAGACCCAGTACTTC
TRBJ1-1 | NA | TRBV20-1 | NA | CSASGRTNTEAFF | TGCAGTGCTAGTGGTCGGACTAACACTGAAGCTTTCTTT
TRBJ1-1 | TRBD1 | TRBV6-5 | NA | CASSQTGVGTEAFF | TGTGCCAGCAGTCAAACAGGGGTAGGCACTGAAGCTTTCTTT
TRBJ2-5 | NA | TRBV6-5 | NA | CASSYPGGETQYF | TGTGCCAGCAGTTACCCCGGAGGAGAGACCCAGTACTTC
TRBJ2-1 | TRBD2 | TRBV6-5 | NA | CASMGVAGKLDEQFF | TGTGCCAGCATGGGTGTAGCGGGAAAGCTCGATGAGCAGTTCTTC